These T cell receptor beta chains were read from a single sample in a study of blood T cell repertoires in COVID-19. Profiling relied on immunoSEQ multiplex PCR, and the TCRdb table lists in-frame clones only, not all of them. This sample has some 160,000 clones, with 80% to 90% found just once. Sequences were obtained from peripheral blood. Receptors originate from a man in his fifties or sixties with acute or convalescent COVID-19. Both conserved end residues are part of each CDR3. The D gene is left open where the match is weak. A row's size may be missing; if present it is once, few, many or a size class.

clone size	J gene	CDR3 length	V gene	D gene	CDR3 protein	CDR3 DNA
-	TRBJ1-2	14	TRBV4-2	-	CASSQSPGNHGYTF	TGTGCCAGCAGCCAATCACCAGGGAACCATGGCTACACCTTC
-	TRBJ2-5	18	TRBV7-2	TRBD2	CASSLAVLAGYSQETQYF	TGTGCCAGCAGCTTAGCGGTTCTAGCGGGGTACTCCCAAGAGACCCAGTACTTC
-	TRBJ2-1	15	TRBV3-1/TRBV3-2	TRBD2	CASSQAGTSGNEQFF	TGTGCCAGCAGCCAAGCCGGGACTAGCGGCAATGAGCAGTTCTTC
-	TRBJ1-1	17	TRBV11-1	TRBD1	CASSLAGGQGARAEAFF	TGTGCCAGCAGCTTAGCCGGAGGACAGGGGGCGCGGGCTGAAGCTTTCTTT
-	TRBJ1-1	13	TRBV6-5	-	CASKYSLNTEAFF	TGTGCCAGCAAATATAGTTTGAACACTGAAGCTTTCTTT
-	TRBJ2-2	13	TRBV7-7	-	CASSPDRTGELFF	TGTGCTAGCAGCCCTGACAGAACCGGGGAGCTGTTTTTT
-	TRBJ2-1	16	TRBV6-1	-	CASSGSGLSRYNEQFF	TGTGCCAGCAGTGGATCGGGACTCTCCAGATACAATGAGCAGTTCTTC
once	TRBJ1-1	12	TRBV30	TRBD1	CAWSNRGPEAFF	TGTGCCTGGAGTAACAGGGGGCCTGAAGCTTTCTTT
-	TRBJ2-3	13	TRBV2	-	CASMGSYTDTQYF	TGTGCCAGCATGGGCAGCTACACAGATACGCAGTATTTT
-	TRBJ2-7	11	TRBV29-1	TRBD1	CSANTGVEQYF	TGCAGCGCAAATACAGGGGTCGAGCAGTACTTC
-	TRBJ1-2	15	TRBV19	TRBD1	CASSIGTGLKSGYTF	TGTGCCAGTAGTATAGGGACAGGGTTAAAATCTGGCTACACCTTC
-	TRBJ1-1	14	TRBV5-1	-	CASSLFQGRTEAFF	TGCGCCAGCAGCTTGTTCCAGGGTCGGACTGAAGCTTTCTTT
-	TRBJ1-2	14	TRBV21-1	-	CASSTRTGVYGYTF	TGTGCCAGCAGCACACGGACAGGGGTCTATGGCTACACCTTC
-	TRBJ1-2	14	TRBV5-1	-	CASSWDTSSTGYTF	TGCGCCAGCAGCTGGGACACTTCCTCTACTGGCTACACCTTC
-	TRBJ1-5	13	TRBV6-5	-	CASGRGGDQPQHF	TGTGCCAGCGGGAGGGGAGGGGATCAGCCCCAGCATTTT
-	TRBJ2-1	16	TRBV14	TRBD2	CASSGAGRGVGDEQFF	TGTGCCAGCAGCGGAGCGGGGCGGGGGGTTGGCGATGAGCAGTTCTTC
-	TRBJ2-6	14	TRBV6-5	-	CASSTGAGANVLTF	TGTGCCAGCAGCACAGGAGCTGGGGCCAACGTCCTGACTTTC
-	TRBJ1-5	14	TRBV6-4	-	CASSPDRTNQPQHF	TGTGCCAGCAGCCCCGACAGGACGAATCAGCCCCAGCATTTT
-	TRBJ2-1	16	TRBV5-1	TRBD2	CASSLDGRGGNNEQFF	TGCGCCAGCAGCTTGGATGGGAGGGGAGGGAACAATGAGCAGTTCTTC